Listed below are T cell receptor beta chains from one sample, sequenced in a study of radiotherapy plus CTLA-4 blockade in lung cancer. Sequencing was performed with immunoSEQ multiplex PCR; in TCRdb, only in-frame clones are kept and a portion is missing. The table lists 30,000 or so clones, around 70% of them singletons. The sequenced sample was peripheral blood, obtained from a patient treated with radiotherapy plus ipilimumab. The source of these receptors is a human donor with non-small cell lung cancer whose response to radiotherapy plus ipilimumab could not be evaluated. Both conserved end residues are trimmed from each CDR3. D genes are given only for firm matches. The size field is filled for only some rows; it gives once, few, many or a size class.

cdr3_length j_call d_call v_call clone_size cdr3_aa
13 TRBJ2-1 TRBD2 TRBV28 . ASTQAGGPRNEQF
15 TRBJ1-1 TRBD1 TRBV7-8 . ASSLGGQGLSRTEAF
13 TRBJ2-3 TRBD1 TRBV6-4 . ASSPGQGTTDTQY
13 TRBJ1-2 . TRBV6-1 . AKISSRAPNYGYT
11 TRBJ2-7 TRBD1 TRBV9 . ASSGQGAYEQY
13 TRBJ1-2 . TRBV10-3 . AITQGTGSNYGYT
14 TRBJ2-1 . TRBV27 . ASRSSASFHYNEQF
11 TRBJ2-3 . TRBV11-2 . ASGLSTTDTQY
11 TRBJ2-5 TRBD2 TRBV27 . ASRTSGKETQY
15 TRBJ2-1 TRBD1 TRBV11-2 . ASSPWTGVGSYNEQF
10 TRBJ2-3 . TRBV28 . ASRRAVDTQY
13 TRBJ2-3 . TRBV19 . ASTSNGGRPDTQY
17 TRBJ2-5 TRBD2 TRBV7-9 . ASSIPTRGGLAGRETQY
11 TRBJ2-5 TRBD2 TRBV30 . ACRGLPGGTQY
13 TRBJ1-1 . TRBV11-2 . ASSLYQGSNSEAF
15 TRBJ1-1 TRBD1 TRBV5-4 . ASSRSGQRILGTEAF
16 TRBJ2-2 TRBD2 TRBV9 . ASSVGASGSFHSGELF
14 TRBJ2-1 TRBD2 TRBV5-1 few ASSLRASGVYNEQF
13 TRBJ1-2 TRBD1 TRBV27 . ASSLGTGAAYGYT
12 TRBJ2-2 . TRBV10-1 . ASSELQGAGELF
13 TRBJ1-3 . TRBV5-4 . ASSFGGASSDTIY
12 TRBJ1-6 TRBD1 TRBV5-4 . ASNQDRGDSPLH
12 TRBJ1-1 TRBD1 TRBV5-6 . ASRTTGGNTEAF
12 TRBJ2-5 TRBD2 TRBV6-6 . ASRTSGTSGAQY
13 TRBJ2-7 TRBD2 TRBV6-1 few ASSDQREILSEQY
14 TRBJ2-7 TRBD1 TRBV27 . ASSRAPGTGSYEQY
12 TRBJ2-5 . TRBV6-1 . ASSEPRGQETQY
15 TRBJ2-3 TRBD2 TRBV11-2 . ASRKLAGDLITDTQY
14 TRBJ1-4 . TRBV25-1 . ASSEGRSHGGEKLF
13 TRBJ1-2 TRBD1 TRBV28 . ASLTGTVGRGGYT
12 TRBJ2-7 TRBD1 TRBV5-1 . ASSLEGATYEQY